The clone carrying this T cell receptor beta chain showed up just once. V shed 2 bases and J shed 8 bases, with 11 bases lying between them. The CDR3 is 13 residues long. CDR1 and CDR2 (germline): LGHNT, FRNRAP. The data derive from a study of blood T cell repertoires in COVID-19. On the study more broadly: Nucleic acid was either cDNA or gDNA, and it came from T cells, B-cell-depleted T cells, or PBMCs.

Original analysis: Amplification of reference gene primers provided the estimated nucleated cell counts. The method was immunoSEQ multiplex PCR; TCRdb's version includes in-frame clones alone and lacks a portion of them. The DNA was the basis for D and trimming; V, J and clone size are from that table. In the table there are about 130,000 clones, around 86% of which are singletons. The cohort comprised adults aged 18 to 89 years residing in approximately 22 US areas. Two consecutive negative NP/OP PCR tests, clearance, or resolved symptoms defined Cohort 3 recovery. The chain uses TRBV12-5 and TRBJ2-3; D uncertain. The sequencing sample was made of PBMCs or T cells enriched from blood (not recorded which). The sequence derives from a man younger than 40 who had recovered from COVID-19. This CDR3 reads CASGLSSIGTQYF. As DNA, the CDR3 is TGTGCTAGTGGTTTGAGTAGCATCGGTACGCAGTATTTT.